What follows is one T cell receptor beta chain and its context. This entry comes from a study of blood T cell repertoires in COVID-19. Background on the study: COVID-19 samples from acute and convalescent phases originated in the United States, Italy and Spain. Sources were T cells, B-cell-depleted T cells, or PBMCs; the material itself was cDNA or gDNA.

The CDR3 totals 15 residues. Germline CDR1 is KGHSY and CDR2 is FQNENV. V lost 7 bases to trimming and J lost 8 bases; unmatched junction nucleotides: 16. As originally analysed: Researchers report that nucleated cell counts were estimated from reference gene primer amplification. Libraries were prepared by immunoSEQ multiplex PCR; TCRdb keeps only in-frame clonotypes and omits some of them. V and J calls and clone size come straight from that table; D and trimming were deduced from the DNA. In the table there are roughly 150,000 clones, around three quarters of which are singletons. The sequencing sample was made of peripheral blood. The TCR originated in a man aged 60 to 75 with acute or convalescent COVID-19. The J gene is TRBJ1-2, the V gene TRBV16; 7 bases are shared with TRBD1. The CDR3 here is CASTPKTGAARGYTF. In DNA, the CDR3 is TGTGCCAGCACCCCCAAAACAGGGGCGGCAAGAGGCTACACCTTC.